What follows is one T cell receptor (beta chain) and its context. Its antigen is still unknown. Other DNA variants within this sample encode the same CDR3. TCRB transcripts that were expressed got sequenced, as all of the isolated RNA had been reverse transcribed. Sequencing was performed with immunoSEQ multiplex PCR; in TCRdb, only in-frame clones are kept and a portion is missing. The sample includes under 850,000 clones, about an eighth of them seen just once. Researchers reported sorting CD4+ naive, central memory, regulatory and stem cell-like memory cells via CD45RO/CCR7/CD25/CD127/CD95/CD27. Trimming took 0 bases from V and 5 from J, leaving 8 bases between them. The CDR3 has 13 amino acids. Germline assignment: CDR1 SGHRS and CDR2 YFSETQ. The data were obtained in a study of beta chain features in type 1 diabetes. Findings and caveats of the study: TCRB CDR3s from Type 1 diabetes patients were moderately but significantly shorter in all four CD4+ subsets. Shorter templates might be favored by PCR, equally in patients and controls. Relative to healthy donors, patients appeared to have naive, central memory and Treg TCRB repertoires that were more similar.

The TCR originated in a man aged 18 to 29 with type 1 diabetes. Sequenced sample: naive CD4+ T cells from blood. V is TRBV5-1 and J is TRBJ1-1; D ambiguous. CDR3 in DNA: TGCGCCAGCAGCTTGGCCGGGGAGACTGAAGCTTTCTTT. It encodes CASSLAGETEAFF.